Listed below are T cell receptor beta chains from one sample, sequenced in a study of blood T cell repertoires in COVID-19. The table came from immunoSEQ multiplex PCR; TCRdb's copy has only in-frame clones and leaves some out. Altogether approximately 210,000 clones are present, around 89% being singletons, with the ten largest covering 4% to 5%. The sequenced material came from peripheral blood. These receptors originate from a human donor in a cohort sampled during active COVID-19. CDR3s include the opening cysteine and the closing phenylalanine or tryptophan. A D gene is named only where the DNA matches it firmly. Size values are once, few and many counts, or a class for expanded clones, and some rows have none.

j_call,d_call,v_call,clone_size,cdr3_nt,cdr3_aa
TRBJ1-5,NA,TRBV10-3,NA,TGTGCCATCAGTGAGTCGATCCGGGATTATAGCAATCAGCCCCAGCATTTT,CAISESIRDYSNQPQHF
TRBJ2-2,NA,TRBV7-2,NA,TGTGCCAGCAGCTCAGAACTAGGGAGGTACACCGGGGAGCTGTTTTTT,CASSSELGRYTGELFF
TRBJ2-3,NA,TRBV7-9,NA,TGTGCCAGCAGCTTACGAAGACAATCAGATACGCAGTATTTT,CASSLRRQSDTQYF
TRBJ1-1,NA,TRBV7-2,few,TGTGCCAGCAGCTTGACCAGGGGAAGGGGCGCTGAAGCTTTCTTT,CASSLTRGRGAEAFF
TRBJ1-2,NA,TRBV5-1,NA,TGCGCCAGCAGCTCGGGACATCAGATCGATGGCTACACCTTC,CASSSGHQIDGYTF
TRBJ2-7,NA,TRBV15,NA,TGTGCCACCAGCAGAACAGGCCTCTCCTACGAGCAGTACTTC,CATSRTGLSYEQYF
TRBJ2-3,TRBD2,TRBV2,once,TGTGCCAGCAGTTATTCTAGCGGGCCTAGCACAGATACGCAGTATTTT,CASSYSSGPSTDTQYF
TRBJ1-1,NA,TRBV18,NA,TGTGCCAGCTCACCTGGCAGGGTCACTGAAGCTTTCTTT,CASSPGRVTEAFF
TRBJ2-2,NA,TRBV3-1/TRBV3-2,NA,TGTGCCAGCAGCCAAGATAACACCCGCACCGGGGAGCTGTTTTTT,CASSQDNTRTGELFF
TRBJ2-7,TRBD2,TRBV9,once,TGTGCCAGCAAGCAGAAGCGGGAGGCCCCCTACGAGCAGTACTTC,CASKQKREAPYEQYF
TRBJ2-3,NA,TRBV12-3/TRBV12-4,NA,TGTGCCAGCAGTCTCAACATGCCAGATACGCAGTATTTT,CASSLNMPDTQYF
TRBJ1-5,TRBD1,TRBV10-3,many,TGTGCCATCAGTGACTCGGACAGGGGGCATCAGCCCCAGCATTTT,CAISDSDRGHQPQHF
TRBJ2-3,NA,TRBV6-5,NA,TGTGCCAGCAAAACGGGATATACGCAGTATTTT,CASKTGYTQYF
TRBJ2-5,TRBD1,TRBV5-1,once,TGCGCCAGCGTGGCAGGACAGGGTCCCCAAGAGACCCAGTACTTC,CASVAGQGPQETQYF
TRBJ1-2,NA,TRBV6-5,once,TGTGCCAGCAGCAGGGGTGACTATGGCTACACCTTC,CASSRGDYGYTF
TRBJ1-5,NA,TRBV10-3,NA,TGTGCCATTCAACAGGGTGGCAATCAGCCCCAGCATTTT,CAIQQGGNQPQHF
TRBJ2-5,NA,TRBV23-1,NA,TGCGCCAGCAGTCATGATGCGCAAGAGACCCAGTACTTC,CASSHDAQETQYF
TRBJ2-6,NA,TRBV15,once,TGTGCCACCAGCAGAGTCGACACTGGGGGGGCCAACGTCCTGACTTTC,CATSRVDTGGANVLTF
TRBJ2-3,NA,TRBV24-1,once,TGTGCCACCAGCAATAGAAATACGCAGTATTTT,CATSNRNTQYF
TRBJ2-7,NA,TRBV2,NA,TGTGCCAGCAGTGAACGGGGGTCCTACGAGCAGTACTTC,CASSERGSYEQYF
TRBJ2-2,TRBD1,TRBV3-1/TRBV3-2,NA,TGTGCCAGCAGCCAAGTACAGGGGCGTGGGGAGCTGTTTTTT,CASSQVQGRGELFF